This T cell receptor (beta chain) originates from a study of blood T cell repertoires in COVID-19. Study details: PBMCs, B-cell-depleted T cells, or T cells were the source of the cDNA or gDNA that made up the material.

Assay: immunoSEQ multiplex PCR; the TCRdb copy retains only in-frame clones and omits some. The sample has fewer than 350,000 clones; about 92% are singletons. J gave up 4 bases and V 0 bases, and 4 bases lay outside the gene matches. This CDR3 spans 16 amino acids. Germline CDR1 is SGHRS and CDR2 is YFSETQ. The V and J genes are TRBV5-1 and TRBJ1-3; 10 bases align to TRBD1. This TCR was recovered from an older woman with COVID-19, enrolled during active disease. The sample comprised peripheral blood. In DNA, the CDR3 is TGCGCCAGCAGCTTGGGACAGGGGGCGCAGGGAAACACCATATATTTT. This translates into CASSLGQGAQGNTIYF.